This TCR beta chain was captured by sequencing in a study of cytomegalovirus exposure and HLA in healthy donors. Regarding this clone: A junction boundary mismatches the germline segment, possibly from a read error.

CDR3 size: 13 residues. Germline CDR1 SEHNR, CDR2 FQNEAQ (reference sequence). Primers: 60 Vbeta forward and 13 Jbeta reverse. The method was immunoSEQ multiplex PCR; TCRdb's version includes in-frame clones alone and lacks a portion of them. The sample records about 160,000 clones, approximately 80% being singletons. The receptor comes from a male donor in good health and CMV-seropositive. Sequenced input: PBMCs. V gene TRBV7-9 combines with J gene TRBJ2-5, with D tentatively TRBD2 (5 bases). The CDR3 DNA follows: TGTTCCAGCAGCTCCCCGGGATTGGAGACCCAGTACTTC. It codes for CSSSSPGLETQYF.